This T cell receptor beta chain was documented in a study of shared clonotypes between healthy human individuals. Study-level information: In total, the donors were two women and three men aged 18 to 49.

The CDR3 totals 13 residues. Trimming at V came to 7 bases and at J to 3 bases, leaving 8 bases not matched to a gene. Per germline, CDR1 GTSNPN and CDR2 SVGIG (reference sequence). Sequencing was at deep level. TCRdb's table, derived via immunoSEQ multiplex PCR, lists solely in-frame clones and lacks some. Of 450,000 to 500,000 clones detected, around three quarters appear once; the ten largest clones hold approximately 12%. Sequenced input: PBMCs. This receptor was taken from a woman in her 40s in good health. Some clones in this sample may be carry-over from other donors' samples. J is TRBJ1-2 and V is TRBV30; 7 nucleotides agree with TRBD1. CDR3 sequence: CASHRGTHYGYTF. Here the CDR3 DNA reads TGTGCCTCACACAGGGGAACCCACTATGGCTACACCTTC.